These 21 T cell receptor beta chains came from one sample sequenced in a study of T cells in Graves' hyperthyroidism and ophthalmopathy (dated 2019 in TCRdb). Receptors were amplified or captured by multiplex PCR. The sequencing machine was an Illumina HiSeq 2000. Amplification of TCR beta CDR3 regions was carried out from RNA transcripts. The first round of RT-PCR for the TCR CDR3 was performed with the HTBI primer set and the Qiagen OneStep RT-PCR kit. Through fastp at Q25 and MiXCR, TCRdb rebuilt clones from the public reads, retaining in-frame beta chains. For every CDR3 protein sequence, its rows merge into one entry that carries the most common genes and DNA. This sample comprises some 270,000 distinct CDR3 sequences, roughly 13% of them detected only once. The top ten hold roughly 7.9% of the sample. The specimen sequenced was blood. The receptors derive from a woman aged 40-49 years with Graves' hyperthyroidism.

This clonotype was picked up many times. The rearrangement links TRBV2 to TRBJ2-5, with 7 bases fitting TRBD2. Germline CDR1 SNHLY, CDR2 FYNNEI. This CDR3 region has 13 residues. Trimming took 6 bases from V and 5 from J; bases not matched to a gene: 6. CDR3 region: CASRGLGEETQYF. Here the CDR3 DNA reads TGTGCCAGCAGAGGACTAGGGGAGGAGACCCAGTACTTC.

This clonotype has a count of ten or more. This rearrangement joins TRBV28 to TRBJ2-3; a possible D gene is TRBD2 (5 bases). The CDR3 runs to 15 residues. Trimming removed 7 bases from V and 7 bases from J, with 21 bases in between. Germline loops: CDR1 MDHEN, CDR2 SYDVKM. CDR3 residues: CASTVVPGIRHTQYF. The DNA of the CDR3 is TGTGCCAGCACTGTTGTTCCCGGGATCAGGCATACGCAGTATTTT.

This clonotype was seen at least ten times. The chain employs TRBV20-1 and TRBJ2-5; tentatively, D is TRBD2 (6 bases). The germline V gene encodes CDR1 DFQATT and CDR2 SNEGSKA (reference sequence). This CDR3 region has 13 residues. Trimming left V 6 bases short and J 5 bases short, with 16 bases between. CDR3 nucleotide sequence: TGCAGTGCCCCCCGGCGGGGCTGGGAGACCCAGTACTTC. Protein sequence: CSAPRRGWETQYF.

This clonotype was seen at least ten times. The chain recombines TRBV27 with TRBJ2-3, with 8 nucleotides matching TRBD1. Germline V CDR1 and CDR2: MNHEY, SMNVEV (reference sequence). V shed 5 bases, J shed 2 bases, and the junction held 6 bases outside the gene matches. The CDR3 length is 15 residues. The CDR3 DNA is TGTGCCAGCAGTCACCGGGACAGGTACACAGATACGCAGTATTTT. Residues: CASSHRDRYTDTQYF.

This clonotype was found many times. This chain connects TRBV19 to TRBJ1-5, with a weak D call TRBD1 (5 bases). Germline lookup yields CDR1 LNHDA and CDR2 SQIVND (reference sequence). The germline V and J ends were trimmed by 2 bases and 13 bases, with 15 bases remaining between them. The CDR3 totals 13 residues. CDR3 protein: CASSIIQGQSQHF. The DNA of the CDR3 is TGTGCCAGTAGTATAATCCAGGGCCAGTCTCAGCATTTT.

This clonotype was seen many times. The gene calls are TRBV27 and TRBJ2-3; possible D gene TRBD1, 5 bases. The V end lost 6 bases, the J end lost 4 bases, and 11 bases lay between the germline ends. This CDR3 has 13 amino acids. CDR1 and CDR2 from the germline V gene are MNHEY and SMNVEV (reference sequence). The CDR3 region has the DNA TGTGCCAGCAGGGTCAGGGATGCAGATACGCAGTATTTT. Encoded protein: CASRVRDADTQYF.

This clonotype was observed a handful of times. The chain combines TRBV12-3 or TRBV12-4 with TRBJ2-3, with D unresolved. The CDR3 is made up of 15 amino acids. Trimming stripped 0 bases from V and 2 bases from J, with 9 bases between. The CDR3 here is CASSLARQNTDTQYF. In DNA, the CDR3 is TGTGCCAGCAGTTTAGCAAGGCAAAACACAGATACGCAGTATTTT.

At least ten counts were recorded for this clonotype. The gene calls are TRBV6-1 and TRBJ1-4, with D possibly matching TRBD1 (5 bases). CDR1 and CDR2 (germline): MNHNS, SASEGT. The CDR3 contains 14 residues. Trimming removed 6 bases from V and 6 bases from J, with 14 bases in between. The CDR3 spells CASRKGDGYEKLFF. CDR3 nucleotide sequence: TGTGCCAGCAGAAAAGGGGACGGGTATGAAAAACTGTTTTTT.

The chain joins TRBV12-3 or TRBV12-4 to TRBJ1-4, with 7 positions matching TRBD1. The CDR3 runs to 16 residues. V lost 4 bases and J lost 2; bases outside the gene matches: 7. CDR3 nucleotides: TGTGCCAGCAGTTCCGCTCCAGGGGGTACTAATGAAAAACTGTTTTTT. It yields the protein CASSSAPGGTNEKLFF.

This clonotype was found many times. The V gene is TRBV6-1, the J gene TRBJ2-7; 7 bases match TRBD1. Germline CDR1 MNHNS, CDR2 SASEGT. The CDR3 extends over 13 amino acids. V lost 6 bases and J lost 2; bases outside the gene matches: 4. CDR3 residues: CASRTGVAYEQYF. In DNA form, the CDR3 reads TGTGCCAGCAGAACAGGGGTAGCCTACGAGCAGTACTTC.

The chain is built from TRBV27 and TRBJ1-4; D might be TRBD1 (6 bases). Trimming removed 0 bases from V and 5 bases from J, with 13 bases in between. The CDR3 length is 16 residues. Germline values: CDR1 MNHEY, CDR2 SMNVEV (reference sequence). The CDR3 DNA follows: TGTGCCAGCAGTTTATCCCCGGGCAGGGGAAATGAAAAACTGTTTTTT. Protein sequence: CASSLSPGRGNEKLFF.

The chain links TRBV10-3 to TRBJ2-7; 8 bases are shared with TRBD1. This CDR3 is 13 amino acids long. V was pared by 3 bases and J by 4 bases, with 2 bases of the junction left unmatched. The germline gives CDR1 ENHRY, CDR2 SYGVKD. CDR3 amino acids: CAISEGTGYEQYF. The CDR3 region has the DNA TGTGCCATCAGTGAAGGGACAGGATACGAGCAGTACTTC.

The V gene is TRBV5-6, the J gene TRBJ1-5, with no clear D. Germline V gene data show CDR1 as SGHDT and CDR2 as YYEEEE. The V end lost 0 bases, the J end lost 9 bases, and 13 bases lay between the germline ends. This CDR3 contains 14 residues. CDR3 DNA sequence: TGTGCCAGCAGCTTGGAGGCAGCCAGCTTGCCCCAGCATTTT. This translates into CASSLEAASLPQHF.

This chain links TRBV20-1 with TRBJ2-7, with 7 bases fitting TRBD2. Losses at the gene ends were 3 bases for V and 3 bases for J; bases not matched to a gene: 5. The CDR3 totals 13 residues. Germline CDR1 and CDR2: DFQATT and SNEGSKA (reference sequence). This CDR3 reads CSARWERDYEQYF. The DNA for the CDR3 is TGCAGTGCTAGGTGGGAGCGGGACTACGAGCAGTACTTC.

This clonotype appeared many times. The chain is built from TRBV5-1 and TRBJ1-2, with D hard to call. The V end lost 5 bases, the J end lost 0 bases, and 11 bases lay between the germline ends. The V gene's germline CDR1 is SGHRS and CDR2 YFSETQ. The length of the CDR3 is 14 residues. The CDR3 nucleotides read TGCGCCAGCAGGCCGGAGCCAGCTAACTATGGCTACACCTTC. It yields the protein CASRPEPANYGYTF.

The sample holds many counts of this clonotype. CDR3 in amino acids: CASSHVKALAEGTDTQYF. The CDR3 DNA reads as TGTGCCAGCAGTCATGTGAAAGCTCTAGCGGAAGGCACAGATACGCAGTATTTT. The chain employs TRBV6-1 and TRBJ2-3; TRBD2 agrees at 7 bases. Germline lookup yields CDR1 MNHNS and CDR2 SASEGT. V gave up 5 bases and J gave up 1 base; unmatched junction bases: 15. CDR3 length: 18 residues.

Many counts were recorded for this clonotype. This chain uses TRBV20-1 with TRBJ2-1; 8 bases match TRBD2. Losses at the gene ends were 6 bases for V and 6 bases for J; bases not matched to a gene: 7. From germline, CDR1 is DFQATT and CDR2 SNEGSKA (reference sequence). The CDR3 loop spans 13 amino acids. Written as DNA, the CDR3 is TGCAGTGCGAACCTCGGGACTAGCAATGAGCAGTTCTTC. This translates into CSANLGTSNEQFF.

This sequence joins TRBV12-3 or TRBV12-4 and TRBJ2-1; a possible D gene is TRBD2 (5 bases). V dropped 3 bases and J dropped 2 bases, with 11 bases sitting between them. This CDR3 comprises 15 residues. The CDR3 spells CASSFRSGAYNEQFF. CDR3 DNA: TGTGCCAGCAGTTTTCGATCCGGGGCCTACAATGAGCAGTTCTTC.

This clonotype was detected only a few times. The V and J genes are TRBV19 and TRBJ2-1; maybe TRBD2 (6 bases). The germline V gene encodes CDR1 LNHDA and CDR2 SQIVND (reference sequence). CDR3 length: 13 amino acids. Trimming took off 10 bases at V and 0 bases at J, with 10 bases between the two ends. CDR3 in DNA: TGTGCCACCCACGGGGGCTCCTACAATGAGCAGTTCTTC. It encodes CATHGGSYNEQFF.

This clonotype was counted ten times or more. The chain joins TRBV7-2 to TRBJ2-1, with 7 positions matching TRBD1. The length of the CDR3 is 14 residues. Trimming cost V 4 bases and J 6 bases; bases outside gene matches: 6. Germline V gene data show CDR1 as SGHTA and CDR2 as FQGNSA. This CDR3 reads CASSSDRVINEQFF. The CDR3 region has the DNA TGTGCCAGCAGCTCCGACAGGGTTATCAATGAGCAGTTCTTC.

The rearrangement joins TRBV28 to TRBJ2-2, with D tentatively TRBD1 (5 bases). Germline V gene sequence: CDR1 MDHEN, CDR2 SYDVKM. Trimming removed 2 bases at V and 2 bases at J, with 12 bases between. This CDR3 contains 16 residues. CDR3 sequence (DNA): TGTGCCAGCAGTTTAAGGGGTCAGGGAAACACCGGGGAGCTGTTTTTT. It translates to CASSLRGQGNTGELFF.